This entry lists 25 T cell receptor beta chains sequenced from one sample in a study of cytomegalovirus exposure and HLA in healthy donors. Researchers ran the PCR with 60 Vbeta and 13 Jbeta primers. Clones were sequenced by immunoSEQ multiplex PCR, and TCRdb holds only the in-frame ones, with some missing. The sample includes 30,000 to 40,000 clones, 81% of them seen just once. The sample consisted of PBMCs. These receptors came from a woman aged 40 to 49 in good health and CMV-seronegative.

In its sample, this clone was seen once. The chain carries TRBV6-6 and TRBJ1-2, with D perhaps TRBD1 (6 bases). Trimming cost V 4 bases and J 2 bases, with 8 bases left between them. This CDR3 is 13 amino acids long. Germline V CDR1 and CDR2: MNHNY, SVGAGI (reference sequence). Written as DNA, the CDR3 is TGTGCCAGCAGTTTTCAGGGGAACTATGGCTACACCTTC. It translates to CASSFQGNYGYTF.

This chain links TRBV6-1 with TRBJ1-2; D is ambiguous. Trimming pared 0 bases from V and 0 bases from J, leaving 11 bases between. Looked up from germline, CDR1 is MNHNS and CDR2 is SASEGT. CDR3 size: 16 residues. CDR3 in amino acids: CASSEASSVANYGYTF. The CDR3 bases are TGTGCCAGCAGTGAAGCATCTTCGGTGGCTAACTATGGCTACACCTTC.

This sequence joins TRBV7-3 and TRBJ1-1; 9 positions match TRBD1. This CDR3 spans 17 amino acids. Unmatched junction bases numbered 12, after V lost 5 bases and J lost 2 bases. Germline loops: CDR1 SGHTA, CDR2 FQGTGA. DNA of the CDR3: TGTGCCAGCAGCCCGAACCCCCCGGGACAGGGAAACACTGAAGCTTTCTTT. Encoded protein: CASSPNPPGQGNTEAFF.

The CDR3 coding sequence is TGTGCCAGCAGCTTAGCAGGCCTGAACACTGAAGCTTTCTTT. Amino acids: CASSLAGLNTEAFF. This sequence joins TRBV7-3 and TRBJ1-1; no firm D call. CDR3 length equals 14 residues. Germline assignment: CDR1 SGHTA and CDR2 FQGTGA. V was pared by 2 bases and J by 0 bases, with 7 bases between.

The chain uses TRBV7-2 and TRBJ1-1; perhaps TRBD1 as D (5 bases). Deletions cut 1 base from V and 0 bases from J, with 12 bases between. The CDR3 runs 16 residues. The germline gives CDR1 SGHTA, CDR2 FQGNSA. The CDR3 sequence: CASSLVGGVLNTEAFF. The CDR3 nucleotides are TGTGCCAGCAGCTTAGTGGGGGGGGTTTTGAACACTGAAGCTTTCTTT.

This clone was recorded a few times. This chain uses TRBV5-4 with TRBJ2-5; 8 bases are shared with TRBD2. Per germline, CDR1 SGHNT and CDR2 YYREEE (reference sequence). This CDR3 comprises 16 residues. Unmatched junction bases numbered 11, after V lost 4 bases and J lost 3 bases. The CDR3 DNA reads as TGTGCCAGCAGCCAGGCGGGGGGAGGCAGTAAAGAGACCCAGTACTTC. It translates to CASSQAGGGSKETQYF.

The V and J genes are TRBV15 and TRBJ1-3, with D possibly TRBD1 on 6 matching bases. The CDR3 is 12 amino acids. Germline values: CDR1 LNHNV, CDR2 YYDKDF (reference sequence). Between the trimmed V and J ends, which lost 5 bases and 4 bases, there was a span of 6 bases. In DNA form, the CDR3 reads TGTGCCACCAGCGGACAGGGAAACACCATATATTTT. Protein: CATSGQGNTIYF.

The genes are TRBV5-6 and TRBJ1-2; 10 bases are a match to TRBD1. J gave up 8 bases and V 1 base, and 17 bases lay outside the gene matches. The CDR3 runs 18 residues. Germline V gene lookup returns CDR1 SGHDT and CDR2 YYEEEE. The CDR3, as DNA: TGTGCCAGCAGCTTGATGGGGACAGGGGTCACCAGTATGAAAGGCTACACCTTC. The encoded protein is CASSLMGTGVTSMKGYTF.

The V call is TRBV5-6, the J call TRBJ2-1; possible D gene TRBD2, 6 bases. Trimming cost V 7 bases and J 4 bases, with 12 bases left between them. The CDR3 is made up of 13 amino acids. Germline V gives CDR1 SGHDT, CDR2 YYEEEE. The CDR3 reads CASQGLPYNEQFF. As DNA, the CDR3 is TGTGCCAGCCAGGGACTCCCGTACAATGAGCAGTTCTTC.

The chain recombines TRBV5-1 with TRBJ2-3, with 10 bases identical to TRBD2. Germline loops: CDR1 SGHRS, CDR2 YFSETQ. This CDR3 is built from 18 residues. Losses at the gene ends were 4 bases for V and 2 bases for J; bases not matched to a gene: 13. The CDR3 bases are TGCGCCAGCAGCCCGGCTAGCGGGGGTTTCAGCGCCACAGATACGCAGTATTTT. This codes for CASSPASGGFSATDTQYF.

The chain carries TRBV5-5 and TRBJ1-2; the D is unclear. Germline V lookup: CDR1 SGHKS, CDR2 YYEKEE (reference sequence). Trimming left V 1 base short and J 8 bases short, with 12 bases between. This CDR3 is 13 amino acids long. CDR3 bases: TGTGCCAGCAGCTTGTACGAGGGTGACGGCTACACCTTC. Its translation: CASSLYEGDGYTF.

The chain uses TRBV6-5 and TRBJ1-5; no clear D. The CDR3 contains 13 residues. The germline V and J ends were trimmed by 5 bases and 8 bases, with 13 bases remaining between them. Per the germline V gene, CDR1 is MNHEY and CDR2 is SVGAGI. The CDR3 here is CASSPSYGEPQHF. The CDR3 DNA sequence: TGTGCCAGCAGTCCTTCGTACGGAGAGCCCCAGCATTTT.

This clone was detected only a few times. The chain combines TRBV6-5 with TRBJ2-1; 12 bases map to TRBD2. This CDR3 region has 15 residues. Germline V gives CDR1 MNHEY, CDR2 SVGAGI. V lost 2 bases to trimming and J lost 6 bases; unmatched junction nucleotides: 2. CDR3 region: CASSYGLAGSNEQFF. For the CDR3, the DNA is TGTGCCAGCAGTTACGGACTAGCGGGGAGCAATGAGCAGTTCTTC.

The rearrangement links TRBV19 to TRBJ1-5; 7 bases line up with TRBD1. The germline V gene has CDR1 LNHDA and CDR2 SQIVND (reference sequence). The length of the CDR3 is 15 residues. J lost 1 base, V lost 2 bases, and 2 bases had no gene match. The CDR3 DNA is TGTGCCAGTAGTATAACAGGGGTCAGCAATCAGCCCCAGCATTTT. It translates to CASSITGVSNQPQHF.

The chain links TRBV6-5 to TRBJ1-6; the D gene is possibly TRBD1 (5 bases). The CDR3 loop spans 15 amino acids. Per the germline V gene, CDR1 is MNHEY and CDR2 is SVGAGI. The V gene lost 6 bases and the J gene lost 7 bases, with 16 bases spanning the gap. The CDR3 reads CASSNSGGVNSPLHF. CDR3 sequence (DNA): TGTGCCAGCAGCAACTCGGGGGGGGTCAATTCACCCCTCCACTTT.

This clone is a singleton in its sample. The chain links TRBV2 to TRBJ1-2, with a possible D match to TRBD1 (5 bases). Germline-derived CDR1 and CDR2 are SNHLY and FYNNEI. Trimming took 4 bases from V and 3 from J, leaving 12 bases between them. The CDR3 totals 14 residues. The CDR3 nucleotides read TGTGCCAGCAGTGGAGATCAGGGCTACTATGGCTACACCTTC. It is translated as CASSGDQGYYGYTF. Full variable domain (outside the CDR3, taken from reference TRBV2 and TRBJ1-2): EPEVTQTPSHQVTQMGQEVILRCVPISNHLYFYWYRQILGQKVEFLVSFYNNEISEKSEIFDDQFSVERPDGSNFTLKIRSTKLEDSAMYFCASSGDQGYYGYTFGSGTRLTVV.

This clone was counted only a few times. V usage is TRBV6-5 and J usage is TRBJ1-6, with D maybe TRBD1 (6 bases). This CDR3 region has 15 residues. Deletions cut 1 base from V and 7 bases from J, with 11 bases between. Per the germline V gene, CDR1 is MNHEY and CDR2 is SVGAGI. Written as DNA, the CDR3 is TGTGCCAGCAGTTACTTATGGGGGCGGAATTCACCCCTCCACTTT. This encodes CASSYLWGRNSPLHF.

This clone was seen just once. The chain couples TRBV9 to TRBJ1-1; TRBD1 might be the D (5 bases). Germline assignment: CDR1 SGDLS and CDR2 YYNGEE. This CDR3 is built from 15 residues. The germline V and J ends were trimmed by 0 bases and 3 bases, with 12 bases remaining between them. Here the CDR3 DNA reads TGTGCCAGCAGCGTAGAGGGGAACAGCTACACTGAAGCTTTCTTT. It translates to CASSVEGNSYTEAFF.

This clone showed up just once. This chain connects TRBV7-8 to TRBJ2-3; TRBD2 aligns across 7 bases. Germline trimming cut 1 base from V and 2 bases from J; bases unmatched to any gene: 6. Germline V CDR1 and CDR2: SGHVS, FQNEAQ. The CDR3 extends over 16 amino acids. The CDR3 region has the DNA TGTGCCAGCAGCTTAGTTGGGGGGGGTCCCACAGATACGCAGTATTTT. Protein: CASSLVGGGPTDTQYF.

This sequence joins TRBV4-1 and TRBJ2-3; 8 nucleotides line up with TRBD2. Germline CDR1 reads MGHRA; CDR2 reads YSYEKL. The V segment lost 3 bases and the J segment 2 bases; nucleotides outside the gene matches: 7. CDR3 length: 16 residues. The CDR3 DNA is TGCGCCAGCAGCCAGAAGAGCGGGGGCCTCACAGATACGCAGTATTTT. Residues: CASSQKSGGLTDTQYF.

As concerns this clone: One junction end does not reproduce the germline sequence, and a read error may be involved. The V gene is TRBV7-7, the J gene TRBJ2-5, with 8 bases matching TRBD2. The CDR3 sequence is 14 residues long. The V gene's germline CDR1 is SSHAT and CDR2 FNYEAQ (reference sequence). The CDR3 sequence: CASSLAPGGETQYF. CDR3 in DNA: TGTGCTAGCAGCTTAGCGCCGGGGGGGGAGACCCAGTACTTC.

The chain has TRBV4-2 and TRBJ2-7; 7 bases map to TRBD2. Germline V gene sequence: CDR1 LGHNA, CDR2 YNFKEQ. The CDR3 runs 15 residues. V dropped 3 bases and J dropped 4; count of bases not matched to a gene: 9. The DNA for the CDR3 is TGTGCCAGCAGCCAGGCCCGCGGGGGTAGTTACGAGCAGTACTTC. Its protein is CASSQARGGSYEQYF.

V and J are TRBV7-9 and TRBJ2-7; no clear D. The germline V and J ends were trimmed by 1 base and 2 bases, with 9 bases remaining between them. The CDR3 totals 14 residues. CDR1 is SEHNR and CDR2 is FQNEAQ in the germline V gene (reference sequence). Written as DNA, the CDR3 is TGTGCCAGCAGCTTAGGCCAGGTTCCCTACGAGCAGTACGTC. This codes for CASSLGQVPYEQYV.

This chain uses TRBV5-8 with TRBJ2-4, with D perhaps matching TRBD2 (6 bases). CDR3 size: 13 residues. V was pared by 5 bases and J by 8 bases, with 14 bases between. The V gene's germline CDR1 is SGHTS and CDR2 YDEGEE. This chain's CDR3 is CASRIRGSDIQYF. CDR3 DNA: TGTGCCAGCAGGATACGGGGGTCAGACATTCAGTACTTC.

The chain joins TRBV9 to TRBJ2-1; TRBD2 agrees at 7 bases. CDR3 size: 14 residues. Germline CDR1 is SGDLS and CDR2 is YYNGEE. Trimming removed 4 bases from V and 2 bases from J; junction bases left unmatched: 3. In DNA, the CDR3 is TGTGCCAGCAGCCTCGGGGGGACCTACAATGAGCAGTTCTTC. Amino acids: CASSLGGTYNEQFF.